This TCR beta chain emerged from a study of blood T cells in healthy people across ages. Trimming pared 1 base from V and 2 bases from J, leaving 12 bases between. Germline V gene lookup returns CDR1 LGHDT and CDR2 YNNKEL (reference sequence). This CDR3 is built from 15 residues. PCR was performed a second time for about 7 to 11 cycles using a sample-barcoded 5' primer and a J-beta primer mix. TCRdb used MiXCR to reprocess the 5' RACE reads, holding one entry per CDR3 protein. The repertoire holds some 700,000 distinct CDR3 sequences, 40% to 45% seen once, with 20% in the top ten. The chain has TRBV3-1 and TRBJ2-7; D is undetermined. The clonotype was recovered from a woman aged 60 to 75 in good health. Sequencing was performed on blood. This CDR3 reads CASSQGVDSTYEQYF. CDR3 nucleotides: TGTGCCAGCAGCCAAGGGGTTGACTCAACCTACGAGCAGTACTTC.